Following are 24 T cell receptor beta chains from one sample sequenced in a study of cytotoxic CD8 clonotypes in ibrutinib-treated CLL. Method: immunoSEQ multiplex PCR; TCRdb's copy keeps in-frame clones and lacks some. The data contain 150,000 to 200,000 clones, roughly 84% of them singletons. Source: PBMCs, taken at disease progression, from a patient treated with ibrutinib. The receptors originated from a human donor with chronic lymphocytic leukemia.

The CDR3 region has the DNA TGTGCCAGCAGTTACAGGGGTGGCGGGCGCACTGAAGCTTTCTTT. Translated: CASSYRGGGRTEAFF. V gene TRBV6-5 combines with J gene TRBJ1-1; D is possibly TRBD1 (5 bases). Germline V gene sequence: CDR1 MNHEY, CDR2 SVGAGI. V lost 2 bases to trimming and J lost 4 bases, with 14 bases between them. The CDR3 extends over 15 amino acids.

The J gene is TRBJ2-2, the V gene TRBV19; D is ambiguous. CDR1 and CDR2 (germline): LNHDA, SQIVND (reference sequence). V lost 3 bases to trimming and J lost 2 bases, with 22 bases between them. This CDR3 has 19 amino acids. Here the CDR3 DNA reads TGTGCCAGTAGTATCTCATCTCGGTGGCAGCCGCTCAACACCGGGGAGCTGTTTTTT. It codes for CASSISSRWQPLNTGELFF.

The CDR3 nucleotides read TGTGCCAGCATGCTACAGGAAAACACCGGGGAGCTGTTTTTT. Its translation: CASMLQENTGELFF. V is TRBV2 and J is TRBJ2-2; possible D gene TRBD1, 5 bases. Germline assignment: CDR1 SNHLY and CDR2 FYNNEI. The V end lost 7 bases, the J end lost 2 bases, and 11 bases lay between the germline ends. The CDR3 runs to 14 residues.

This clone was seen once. DNA for the CDR3: TGTGCCAGCAGTGAAAAAGGATACTGGACCGGCTACACCTTC. This sequence encodes CASSEKGYWTGYTF. The chain recombines TRBV6-1 with TRBJ1-2; D remains ambiguous. With 2 bases removed from V and 8 bases from J, the gap between germline ends came to 15 bases. The CDR3 sequence is 14 residues long. Germline CDR1 is MNHNS and CDR2 is SASEGT.

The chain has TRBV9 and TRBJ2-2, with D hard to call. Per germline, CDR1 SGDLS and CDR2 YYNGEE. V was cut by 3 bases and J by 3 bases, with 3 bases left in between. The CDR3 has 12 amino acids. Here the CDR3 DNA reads TGTGCCAGCAGCGATGACACCGGGGAGCTGTTTTTT. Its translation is CASSDDTGELFF.

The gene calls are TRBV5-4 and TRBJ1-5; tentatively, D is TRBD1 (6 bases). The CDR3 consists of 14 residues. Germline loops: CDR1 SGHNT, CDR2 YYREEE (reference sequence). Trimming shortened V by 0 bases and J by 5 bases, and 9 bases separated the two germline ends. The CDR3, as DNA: TGTGCCAGCAGCTTGGCAGGGGAGCATCAGCCCCAGCATTTT. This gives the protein CASSLAGEHQPQHF.

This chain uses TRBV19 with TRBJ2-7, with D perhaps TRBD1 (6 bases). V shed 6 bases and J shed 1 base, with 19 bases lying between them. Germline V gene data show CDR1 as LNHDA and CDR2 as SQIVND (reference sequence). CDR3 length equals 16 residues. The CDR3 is CASSPTRGFRSYEQYF. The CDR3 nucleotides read TGTGCCAGTAGCCCTACCAGGGGATTTCGGTCCTACGAGCAGTACTTC.

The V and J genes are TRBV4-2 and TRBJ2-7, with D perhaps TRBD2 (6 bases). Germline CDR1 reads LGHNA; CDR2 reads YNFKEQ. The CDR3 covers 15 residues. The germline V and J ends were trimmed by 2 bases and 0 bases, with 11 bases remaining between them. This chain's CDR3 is CASSQRRDSSYEQYF. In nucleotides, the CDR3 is TGTGCCAGCAGCCAACGTCGGGACTCCTCCTACGAGCAGTACTTC.

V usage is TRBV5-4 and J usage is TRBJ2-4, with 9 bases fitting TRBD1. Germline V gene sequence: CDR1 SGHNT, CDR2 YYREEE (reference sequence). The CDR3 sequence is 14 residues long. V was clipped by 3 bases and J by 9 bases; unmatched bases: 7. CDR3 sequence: CASSYRDRAGIQYF. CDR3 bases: TGTGCCAGCAGCTACCGGGACAGGGCTGGCATTCAGTACTTC.

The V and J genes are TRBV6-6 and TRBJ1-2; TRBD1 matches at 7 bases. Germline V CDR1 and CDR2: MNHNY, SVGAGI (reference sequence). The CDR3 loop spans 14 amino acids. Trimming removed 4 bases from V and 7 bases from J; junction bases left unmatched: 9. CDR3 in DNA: TGTGCCAGCAGTTCCAGCGGACAGGTCCCTGGCTACACCTTC. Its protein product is CASSSSGQVPGYTF.

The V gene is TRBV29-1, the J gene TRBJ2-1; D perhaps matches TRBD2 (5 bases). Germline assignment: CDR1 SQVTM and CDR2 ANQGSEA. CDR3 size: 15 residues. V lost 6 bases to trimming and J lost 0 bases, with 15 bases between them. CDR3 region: CSVSRRGSSYNEQFF. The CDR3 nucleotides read TGCAGCGTAAGCAGACGGGGAAGCTCCTACAATGAGCAGTTCTTC.

CDR3 bases: TGTGCCAGCAGTGAACTGGGCGGGAACAATGAGCAGTTCTTC. It yields the protein CASSELGGNNEQFF. The genes are TRBV6-1 and TRBJ2-1; TRBD2 is a possible D gene (6 bases). Germline-derived CDR1 and CDR2 are MNHNS and SASEGT. The CDR3 consists of 14 residues. V was trimmed by 2 bases and J by 5 bases, leaving 10 bases between them.

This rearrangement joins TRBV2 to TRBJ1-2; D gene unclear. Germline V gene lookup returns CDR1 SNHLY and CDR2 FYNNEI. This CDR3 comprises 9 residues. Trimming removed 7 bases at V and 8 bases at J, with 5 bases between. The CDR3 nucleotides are TGTGCCAGCATGGTGGGCTACACCTTC. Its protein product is CASMVGYTF.

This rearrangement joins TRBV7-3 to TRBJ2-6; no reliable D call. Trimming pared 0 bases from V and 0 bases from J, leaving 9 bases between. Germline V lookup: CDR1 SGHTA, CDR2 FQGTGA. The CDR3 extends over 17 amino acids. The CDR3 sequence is CASSLTGYRSGANVLTF. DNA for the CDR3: TGTGCCAGCAGCTTAACAGGCTACCGCTCTGGGGCCAACGTCCTGACTTTC. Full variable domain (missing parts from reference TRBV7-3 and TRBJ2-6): GAGVSQTPSNKVTEKGKYVELRCDPISGHTALYWYRQSLGQGPEFLIYFQGTGAADDSGLPNDRFFAVRPEGSVSTLKIQRTERGDSAVYLCASSLTGYRSGANVLTFGAGSRLTVL.

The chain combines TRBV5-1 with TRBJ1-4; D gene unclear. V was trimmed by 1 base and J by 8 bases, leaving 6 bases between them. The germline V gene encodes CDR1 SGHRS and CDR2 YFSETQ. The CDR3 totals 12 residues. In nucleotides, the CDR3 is TGCGCCAGCAGCTTGACACGAGAAAAACTGTTTTTT. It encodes CASSLTREKLFF.

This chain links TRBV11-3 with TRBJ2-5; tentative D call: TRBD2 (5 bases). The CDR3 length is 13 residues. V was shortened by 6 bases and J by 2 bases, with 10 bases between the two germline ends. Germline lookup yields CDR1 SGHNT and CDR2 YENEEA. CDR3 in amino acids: CASRGSRQETQYF. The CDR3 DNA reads TGTGCCAGCAGGGGGAGTAGGCAAGAGACCCAGTACTTC.

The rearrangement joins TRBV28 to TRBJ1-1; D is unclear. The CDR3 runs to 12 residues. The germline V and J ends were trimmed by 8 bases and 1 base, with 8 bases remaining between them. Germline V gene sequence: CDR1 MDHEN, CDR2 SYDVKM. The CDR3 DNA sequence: TGTGCCAGCCACCCGACGAACACTGAAGCTTTCTTT. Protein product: CASHPTNTEAFF.

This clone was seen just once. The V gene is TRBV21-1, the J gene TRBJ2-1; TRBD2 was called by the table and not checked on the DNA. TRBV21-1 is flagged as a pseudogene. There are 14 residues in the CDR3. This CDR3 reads CASMRASSYNEQFF. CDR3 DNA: TGTGCCAGCATGCGGGCAAGCTCCTACAATGAGCAGTTCTTC.

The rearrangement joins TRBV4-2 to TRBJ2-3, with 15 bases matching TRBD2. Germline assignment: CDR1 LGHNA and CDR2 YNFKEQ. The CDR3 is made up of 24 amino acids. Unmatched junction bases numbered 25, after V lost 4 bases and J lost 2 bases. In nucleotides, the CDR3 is TGTGCCAGCAGCCGCCAACCCGGACAGGGAGGACTAGCGGGAGGGCCAAAAACCACAGATACGCAGTATTTT. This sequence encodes CASSRQPGQGGLAGGPKTTDTQYF.

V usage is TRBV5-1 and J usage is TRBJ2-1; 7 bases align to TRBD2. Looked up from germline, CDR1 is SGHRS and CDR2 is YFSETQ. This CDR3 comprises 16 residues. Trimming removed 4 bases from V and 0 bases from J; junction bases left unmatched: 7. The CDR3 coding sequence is TGCGCCAGCAGCGGGAGGGACTTAAGCTCCTACAATGAGCAGTTCTTC. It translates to CASSGRDLSSYNEQFF.

This chain's CDR3 is CASSSLNEKLFF. DNA for the CDR3: TGTGCCAGCAGCTCGCTAAATGAAAAACTGTTTTTT. The chain employs TRBV7-9 and TRBJ1-4, with D hard to call. This CDR3 has 12 amino acids. Per the germline V gene, CDR1 is SEHNR and CDR2 is FQNEAQ (reference sequence). Trimming cost V 4 bases and J 5 bases, with 5 bases left between them.

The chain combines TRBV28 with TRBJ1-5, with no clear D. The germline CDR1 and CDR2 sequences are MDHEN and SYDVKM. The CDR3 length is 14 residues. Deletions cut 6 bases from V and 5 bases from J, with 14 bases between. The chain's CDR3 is CASSSKRSDQPQHF. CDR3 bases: TGTGCCAGCAGCTCTAAGAGATCTGATCAGCCCCAGCATTTT.

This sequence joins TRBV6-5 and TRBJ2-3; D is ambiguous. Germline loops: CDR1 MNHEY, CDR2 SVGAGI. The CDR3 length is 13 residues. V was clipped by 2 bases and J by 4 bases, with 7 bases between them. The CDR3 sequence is CASSYRGPDTQYF. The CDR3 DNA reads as TGTGCCAGCAGTTACAGAGGCCCAGATACGCAGTATTTT.

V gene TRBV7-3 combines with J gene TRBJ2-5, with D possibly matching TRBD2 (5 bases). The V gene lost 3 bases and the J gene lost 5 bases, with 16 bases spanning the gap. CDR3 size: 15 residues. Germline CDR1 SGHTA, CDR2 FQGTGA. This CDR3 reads CASSFRRGKAETQYF. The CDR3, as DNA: TGTGCCAGCAGCTTCCGCCGAGGGAAGGCGGAGACCCAGTACTTC.